The next 4 T cell receptor beta chains were all read from a single sample in a study of shared clonotypes between healthy human individuals. TCRdb keeps only in-frame clones here, not all; method: immunoSEQ multiplex PCR. The table lists some 500,000 clones, around 95% of them singletons. Material: naive CD4+ T cells sorted from blood. Stated subset: CD45RA+ positively selected. The receptors stem from a woman aged 30 to 39 in good health.

The chain recombines TRBV6-5 with TRBJ2-1; perhaps TRBD1 as D (6 bases). Germline lookup yields CDR1 MNHEY and CDR2 SVGAGI. The length of the CDR3 is 13 residues. V was cut by 8 bases and J by 6 bases, with 14 bases left in between. CDR3 residues: CASYNQGSNEQFF. CDR3 nucleotide sequence: TGTGCCAGCTATAACCAGGGGTCCAATGAGCAGTTCTTC.

The chain uses TRBV21-1 and TRBJ2-5; the table calls TRBD1, which could not be checked here. TRBV21-1 is reported as a pseudogene. The CDR3 length is 15 residues. Here the CDR3 DNA reads TGTGCCAGCAGCAATTTGGAGGGGGCGCGGGAGACCCAGTACTTC. Its translation: CASSNLEGARETQYF.

V and J are TRBV7-7 and TRBJ2-2, with D possibly being TRBD1 (6 bases). Per germline, CDR1 SSHAT and CDR2 FNYEAQ (reference sequence). Trimming stripped 5 bases from V and 6 bases from J, with 16 bases between. The CDR3 has 15 amino acids. DNA for the CDR3: TGTGCCAGCAGCCCGAGGGGGTTGGGAGCCGGGGAGCTGTTTTTT. It translates to CASSPRGLGAGELFF. The full variable domain, with the rest looked up from reference TRBV7-7 and TRBJ2-2, is GAGVSQSPRYKVTKRGQDVTLRCDPISSHATLYWYQQALGQGPEFLTYFNYEAQPDKSGLPSDRFSAERPEGSISTLTIQRTEQRDSAMYRCASSPRGLGAGELFFGEGSRLTVL.

V and J are TRBV4-1 and TRBJ2-3; 7 nucleotides align to TRBD1. Germline V CDR1 and CDR2: MGHRA, YSYEKL. CDR3 length: 17 residues. V shed 0 bases, J shed 2 bases, and the junction held 8 bases outside the gene matches. Here the CDR3 reads CASSQEGPQGDTDTQYF. In DNA form, the CDR3 reads TGCGCCAGCAGCCAAGAGGGGCCCCAGGGGGACACAGATACGCAGTATTTT.